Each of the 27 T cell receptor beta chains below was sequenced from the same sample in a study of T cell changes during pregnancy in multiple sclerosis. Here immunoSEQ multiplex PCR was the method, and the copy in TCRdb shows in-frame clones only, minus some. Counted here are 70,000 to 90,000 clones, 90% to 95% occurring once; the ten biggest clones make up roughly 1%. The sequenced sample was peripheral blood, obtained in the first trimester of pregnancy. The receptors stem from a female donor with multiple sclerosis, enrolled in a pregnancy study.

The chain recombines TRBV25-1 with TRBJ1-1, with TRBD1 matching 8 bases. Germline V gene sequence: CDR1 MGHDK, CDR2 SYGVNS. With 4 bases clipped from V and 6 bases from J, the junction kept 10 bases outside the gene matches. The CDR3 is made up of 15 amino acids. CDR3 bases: TGTGCCAGCAGTGTGGTTGGACAGGGTTCCCCTGAAGCTTTCTTT. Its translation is CASSVVGQGSPEAFF.

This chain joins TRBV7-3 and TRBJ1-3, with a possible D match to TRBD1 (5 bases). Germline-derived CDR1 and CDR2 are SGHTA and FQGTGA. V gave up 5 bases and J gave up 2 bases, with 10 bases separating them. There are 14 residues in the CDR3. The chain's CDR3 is CASSPGRAGNTIYF. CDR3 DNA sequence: TGTGCCAGCAGCCCTGGCAGGGCTGGAAACACCATATATTTT. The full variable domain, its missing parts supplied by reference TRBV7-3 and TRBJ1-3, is GAGVSQTPSNKVTEKGKYVELRCDPISGHTALYWYRQSLGQGPEFLIYFQGTGAADDSGLPNDRFFAVRPEGSVSTLKIQRTERGDSAVYLCASSPGRAGNTIYFGEGSWLTVV.

The CDR3 loop reads CASSTRQGQETQYF. The CDR3 bases are TGTGCCAGCAGCACCCGACAGGGCCAAGAGACCCAGTACTTC. This chain uses TRBV7-8 with TRBJ2-5; 7 bases fit TRBD1. Germline trimming cut 5 bases from V and 1 base from J; bases unmatched to any gene: 4. Germline CDR1 reads SGHVS; CDR2 reads FQNEAQ. This CDR3 comprises 14 residues. The full variable domain, with the rest looked up from reference TRBV7-8 and TRBJ2-5, is GAGVSQSPRYKVAKRGQDVALRCDPISGHVSLFWYQQALGQGPEFLTYFQNEAQLDKSGLPSDRFFAERPEGSVSTLKIQRTQQEDSAVYLCASSTRQGQETQYFGPGTRLLVL.

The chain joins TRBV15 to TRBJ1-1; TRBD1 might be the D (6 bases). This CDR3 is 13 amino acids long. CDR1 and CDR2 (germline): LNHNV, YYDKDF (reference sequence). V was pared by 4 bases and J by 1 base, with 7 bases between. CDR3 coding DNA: TGTGCCACCAGCAACAGGGAGAACACTGAAGCTTTCTTT. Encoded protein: CATSNRENTEAFF.

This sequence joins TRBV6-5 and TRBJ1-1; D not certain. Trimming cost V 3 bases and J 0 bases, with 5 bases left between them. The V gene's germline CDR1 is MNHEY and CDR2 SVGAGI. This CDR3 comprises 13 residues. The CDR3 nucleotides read TGTGCCAGCAGTTATAACTTGAACACTGAAGCTTTCTTT. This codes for CASSYNLNTEAFF.

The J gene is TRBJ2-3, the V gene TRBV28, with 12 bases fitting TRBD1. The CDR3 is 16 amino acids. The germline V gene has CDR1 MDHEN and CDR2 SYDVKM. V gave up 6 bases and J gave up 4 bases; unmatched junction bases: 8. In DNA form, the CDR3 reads TGTGCCAGCAGCGACCACGGGACAGGGGGCCCAGATACGCAGTATTTT. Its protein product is CASSDHGTGGPDTQYF.

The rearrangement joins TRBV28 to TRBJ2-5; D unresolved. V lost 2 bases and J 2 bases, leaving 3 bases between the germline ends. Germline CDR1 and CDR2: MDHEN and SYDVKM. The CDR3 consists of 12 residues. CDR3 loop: CASSLVQETQYF. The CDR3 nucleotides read TGTGCCAGCAGTTTAGTACAAGAGACCCAGTACTTC.

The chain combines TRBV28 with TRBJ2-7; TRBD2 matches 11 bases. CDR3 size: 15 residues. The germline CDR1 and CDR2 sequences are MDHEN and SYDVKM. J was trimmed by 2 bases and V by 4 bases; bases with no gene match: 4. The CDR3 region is CASSSGLAVAYEQYF. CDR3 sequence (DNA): TGTGCCAGCAGTTCGGGACTAGCGGTGGCCTACGAGCAGTACTTC.

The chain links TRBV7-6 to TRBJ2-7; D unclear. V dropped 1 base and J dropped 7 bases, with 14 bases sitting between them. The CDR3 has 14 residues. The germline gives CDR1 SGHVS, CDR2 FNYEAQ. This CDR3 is CASSLESVSWEQYF. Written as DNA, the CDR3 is TGTGCCAGCAGCTTAGAATCGGTTTCTTGGGAGCAGTACTTC.

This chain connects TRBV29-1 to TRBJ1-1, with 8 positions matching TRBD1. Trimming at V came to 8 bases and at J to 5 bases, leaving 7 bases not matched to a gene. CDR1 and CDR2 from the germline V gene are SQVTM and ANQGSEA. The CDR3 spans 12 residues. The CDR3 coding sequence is TGCAGCTGCCGGACAGGGCGGACTGAAGCTTTCTTT. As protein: CSCRTGRTEAFF. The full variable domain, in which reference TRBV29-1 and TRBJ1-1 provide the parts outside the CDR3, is SAVISQKPSRDICQRGTSLTIQCQVDSQVTMMFWYRQQPGQSLTLIATANQGSEATYESGFVIDKFPISRPNLTFSTLTVSNMSPEDSSIYLCSCRTGRTEAFFGQGTRLTVV.

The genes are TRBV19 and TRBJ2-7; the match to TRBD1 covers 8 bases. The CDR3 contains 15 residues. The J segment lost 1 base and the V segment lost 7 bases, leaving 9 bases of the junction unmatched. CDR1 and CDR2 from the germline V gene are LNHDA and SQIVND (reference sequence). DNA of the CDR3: TGTGCCAGTACCCCAGGGACAGGACATTCCTACGAGCAGTACTTC. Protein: CASTPGTGHSYEQYF. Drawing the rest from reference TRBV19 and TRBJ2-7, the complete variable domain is DGGITQSPKYLFRKEGQNVTLSCEQNLNHDAMYWYRQDPGQGLRLIYYSQIVNDFQKGDIAEGYSVSREKKESFPLTVTSAQKNPTAFYLCASTPGTGHSYEQYFGPGTRLTVT.

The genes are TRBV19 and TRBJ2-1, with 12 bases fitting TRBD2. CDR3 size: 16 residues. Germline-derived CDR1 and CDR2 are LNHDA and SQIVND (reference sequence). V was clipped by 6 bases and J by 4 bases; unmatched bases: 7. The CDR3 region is CASRSQGTSGYNEQFF. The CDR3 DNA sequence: TGTGCCAGTAGATCCCAAGGGACTAGCGGGTACAATGAGCAGTTCTTC. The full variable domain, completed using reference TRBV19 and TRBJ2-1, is DGGITQSPKYLFRKEGQNVTLSCEQNLNHDAMYWYRQDPGQGLRLIYYSQIVNDFQKGDIAEGYSVSREKKESFPLTVTSAQKNPTAFYLCASRSQGTSGYNEQFFGPGTRLTVL.

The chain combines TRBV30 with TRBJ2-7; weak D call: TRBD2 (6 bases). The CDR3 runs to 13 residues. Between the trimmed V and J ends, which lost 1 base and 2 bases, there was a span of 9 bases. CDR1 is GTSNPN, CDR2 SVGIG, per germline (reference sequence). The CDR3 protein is CAWSGGVAYEQYF. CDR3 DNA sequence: TGTGCCTGGAGTGGGGGGGTTGCCTACGAGCAGTACTTC.

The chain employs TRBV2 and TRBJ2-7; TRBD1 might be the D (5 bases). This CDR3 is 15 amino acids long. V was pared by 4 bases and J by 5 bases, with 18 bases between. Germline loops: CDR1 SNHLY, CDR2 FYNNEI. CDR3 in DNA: TGTGCCAGCAGTGGTCCGTTAGGGGCTCTAGACGAGCAGTACTTC. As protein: CASSGPLGALDEQYF.

The CDR3 spells CASSDGTAEITDTQYF. In DNA form, the CDR3 reads TGTGCCAGCAGCGACGGGACAGCCGAGATCACAGATACGCAGTATTTT. The chain is built from TRBV11-2 and TRBJ2-3; TRBD1 matches at 7 bases. V lost 5 bases to trimming and J lost 2 bases; unmatched junction nucleotides: 10. The CDR3 is 16 residues long. Germline lookup yields CDR1 SGHAT and CDR2 FQNNGV.

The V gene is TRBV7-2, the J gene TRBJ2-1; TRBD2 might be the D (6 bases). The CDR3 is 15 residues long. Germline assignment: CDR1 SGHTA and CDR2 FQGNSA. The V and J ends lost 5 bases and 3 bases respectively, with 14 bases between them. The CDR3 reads CASSVPGLNYNEQFF. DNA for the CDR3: TGTGCCAGCAGCGTACCGGGACTTAACTACAATGAGCAGTTCTTC.

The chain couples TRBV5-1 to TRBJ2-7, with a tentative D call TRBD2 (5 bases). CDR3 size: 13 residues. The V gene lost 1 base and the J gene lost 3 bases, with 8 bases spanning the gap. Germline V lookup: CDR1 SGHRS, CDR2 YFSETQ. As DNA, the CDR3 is TGCGCCAGCAGCTTGCCCGGGGACTACGAGCAGTACTTC. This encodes CASSLPGDYEQYF.

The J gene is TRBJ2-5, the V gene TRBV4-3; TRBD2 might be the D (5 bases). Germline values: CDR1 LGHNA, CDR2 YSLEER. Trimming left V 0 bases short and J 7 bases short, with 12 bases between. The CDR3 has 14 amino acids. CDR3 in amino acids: CASSQDAGLTTQYF. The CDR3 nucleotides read TGCGCCAGCAGCCAAGATGCGGGCTTAACGACCCAGTACTTC.

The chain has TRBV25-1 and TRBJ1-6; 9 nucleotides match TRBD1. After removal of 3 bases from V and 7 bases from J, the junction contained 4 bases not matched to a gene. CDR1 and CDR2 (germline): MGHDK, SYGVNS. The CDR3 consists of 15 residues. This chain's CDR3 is CASSDYRGRNSPLHF. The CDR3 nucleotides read TGTGCCAGCAGTGATTACAGGGGGCGGAATTCACCCCTCCACTTT.

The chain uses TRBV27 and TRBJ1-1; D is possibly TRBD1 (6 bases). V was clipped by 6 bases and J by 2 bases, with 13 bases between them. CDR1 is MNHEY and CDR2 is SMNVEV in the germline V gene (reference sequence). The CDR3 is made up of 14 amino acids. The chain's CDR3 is CASSMAGANTEAFF. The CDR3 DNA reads TGTGCCAGCAGCATGGCGGGGGCTAACACTGAAGCTTTCTTT.

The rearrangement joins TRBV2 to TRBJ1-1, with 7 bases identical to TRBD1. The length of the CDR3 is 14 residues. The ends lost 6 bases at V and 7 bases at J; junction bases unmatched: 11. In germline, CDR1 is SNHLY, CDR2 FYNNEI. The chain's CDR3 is CASRAFGGQREAFF. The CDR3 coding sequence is TGTGCCAGCAGAGCCTTCGGGGGACAGCGTGAAGCTTTCTTT.

The CDR3 loop reads CASSFSHPGKSVGYTF. CDR3 nucleotide sequence: TGTGCCAGCAGTTTTTCCCATCCGGGGAAGAGCGTTGGCTACACCTTC. The chain links TRBV6-5 to TRBJ1-2; D ambiguous. With 4 bases removed from V and 7 bases from J, the gap between germline ends came to 22 bases. Germline V gene data show CDR1 as MNHEY and CDR2 as SVGAGI. CDR3 size: 16 residues.

The CDR3 bases are TGTGCCAGCAGCTCCGGGACTAGCGGGAGGGCCAGGGGTCTGGAGACCCAGTACTTC. Protein: CASSSGTSGRARGLETQYF. The chain is built from TRBV11-3 and TRBJ2-5; the match to TRBD2 covers 16 bases. The V gene end was trimmed by 4 bases and the J gene end by 5 bases; junction bases not matched to a gene: 13. The CDR3 sequence is 19 residues long. CDR1 SGHNT and CDR2 YENEEA come from the germline V gene. The full variable domain, its missing parts supplied by reference TRBV11-3 and TRBJ2-5, is EAGVVQSPRYKIIEKKQPVAFWCNPISGHNTLYWYLQNLGQGPELLIRYENEEAVDDSQLPKDRFSAERLKGVDSTLKIQPAELGDSAVYLCASSSGTSGRARGLETQYFGPGTRLLVL.

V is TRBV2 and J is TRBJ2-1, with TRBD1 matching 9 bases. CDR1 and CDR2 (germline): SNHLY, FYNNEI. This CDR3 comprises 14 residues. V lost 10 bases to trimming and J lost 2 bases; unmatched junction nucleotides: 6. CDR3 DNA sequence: TGTGCCATGCCCGGGACAGGGCCCTACAATGAGCAGTTCTTC. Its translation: CAMPGTGPYNEQFF.

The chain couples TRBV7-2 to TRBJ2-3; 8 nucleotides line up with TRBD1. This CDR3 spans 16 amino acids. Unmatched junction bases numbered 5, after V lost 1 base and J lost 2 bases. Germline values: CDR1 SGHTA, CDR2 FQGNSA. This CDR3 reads CASSLDGRGHTDTQYF. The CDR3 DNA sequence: TGTGCCAGCAGCTTAGATGGCAGGGGGCACACAGATACGCAGTATTTT.

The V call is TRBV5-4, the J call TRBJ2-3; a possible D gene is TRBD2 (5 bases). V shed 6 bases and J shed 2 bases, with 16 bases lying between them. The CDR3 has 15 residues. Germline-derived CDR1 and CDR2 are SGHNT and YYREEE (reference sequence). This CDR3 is CASTPSGSPTDTQYF. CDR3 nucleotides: TGTGCCAGCACCCCGTCTGGGAGTCCCACAGATACGCAGTATTTT.

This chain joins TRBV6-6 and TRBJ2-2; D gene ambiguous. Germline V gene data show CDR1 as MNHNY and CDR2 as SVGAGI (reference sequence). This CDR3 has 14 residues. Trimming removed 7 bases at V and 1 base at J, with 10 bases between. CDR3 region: CASTPQQNTGELFF. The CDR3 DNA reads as TGTGCCAGCACCCCTCAACAGAACACCGGGGAGCTGTTTTTT.